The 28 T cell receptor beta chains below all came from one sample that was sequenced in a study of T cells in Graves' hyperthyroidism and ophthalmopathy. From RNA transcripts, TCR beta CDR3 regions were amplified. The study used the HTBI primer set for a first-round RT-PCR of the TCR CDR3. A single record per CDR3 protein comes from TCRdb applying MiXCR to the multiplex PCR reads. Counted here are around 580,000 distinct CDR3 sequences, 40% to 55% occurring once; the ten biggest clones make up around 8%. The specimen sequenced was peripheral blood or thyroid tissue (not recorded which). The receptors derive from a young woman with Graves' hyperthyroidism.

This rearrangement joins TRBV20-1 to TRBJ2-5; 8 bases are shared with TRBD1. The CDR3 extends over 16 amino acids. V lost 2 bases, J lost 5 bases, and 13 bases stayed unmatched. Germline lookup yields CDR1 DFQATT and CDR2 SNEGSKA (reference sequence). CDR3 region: CSARYGRQGASETQYF. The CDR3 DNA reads TGCAGTGCTAGATATGGGCGGCAGGGGGCTAGTGAGACCCAGTACTTC.

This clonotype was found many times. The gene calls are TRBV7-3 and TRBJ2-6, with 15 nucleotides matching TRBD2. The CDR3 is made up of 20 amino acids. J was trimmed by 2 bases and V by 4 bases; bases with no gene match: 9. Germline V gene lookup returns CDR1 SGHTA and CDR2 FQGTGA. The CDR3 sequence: CASSSPGTSGRFTGANVLTF. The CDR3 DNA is TGTGCCAGCAGCTCACCCGGGACTAGCGGGAGGTTTACTGGGGCCAACGTCCTGACTTTC.

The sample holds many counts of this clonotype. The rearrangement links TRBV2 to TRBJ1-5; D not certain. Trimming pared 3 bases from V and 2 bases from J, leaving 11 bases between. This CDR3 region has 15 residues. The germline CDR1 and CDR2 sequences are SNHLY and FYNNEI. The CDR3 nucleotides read TGTGCCAGCAGTGATACCCGGGCCCGCAATCAGCCCCAGCATTTT. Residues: CASSDTRARNQPQHF.

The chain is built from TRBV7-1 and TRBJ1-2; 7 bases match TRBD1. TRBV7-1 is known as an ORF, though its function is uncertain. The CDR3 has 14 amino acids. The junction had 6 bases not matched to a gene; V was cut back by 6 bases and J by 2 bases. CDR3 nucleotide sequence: TGTGCCAGCAGACTCACAGGGGTAAACTATGGCTACACCTTC. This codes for CASRLTGVNYGYTF.

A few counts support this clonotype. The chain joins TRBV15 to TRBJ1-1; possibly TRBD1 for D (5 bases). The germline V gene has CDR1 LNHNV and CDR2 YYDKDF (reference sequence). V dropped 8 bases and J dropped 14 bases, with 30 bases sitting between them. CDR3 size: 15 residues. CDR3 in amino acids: CATGTGGFSYNEQFF. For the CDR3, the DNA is TGTGCCACCGGAACCGGGGGATTCTCCTACAATGAGCAGTTCTTT.

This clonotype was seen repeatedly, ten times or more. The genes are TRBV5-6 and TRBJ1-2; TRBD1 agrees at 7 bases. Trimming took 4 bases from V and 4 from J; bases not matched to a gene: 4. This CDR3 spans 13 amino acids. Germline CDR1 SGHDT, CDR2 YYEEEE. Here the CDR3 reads CASSTTGTYGYTF. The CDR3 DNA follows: TGTGCCAGCAGCACGACAGGGACCTATGGCTACACCTTC.

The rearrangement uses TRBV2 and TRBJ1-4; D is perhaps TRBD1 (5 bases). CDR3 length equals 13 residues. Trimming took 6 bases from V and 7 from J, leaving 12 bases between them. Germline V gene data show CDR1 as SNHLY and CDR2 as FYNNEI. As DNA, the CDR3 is TGTGCCAGCAGCAGGGAGCGGGGTGAAAAACTGTTTTTT. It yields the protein CASSRERGEKLFF.

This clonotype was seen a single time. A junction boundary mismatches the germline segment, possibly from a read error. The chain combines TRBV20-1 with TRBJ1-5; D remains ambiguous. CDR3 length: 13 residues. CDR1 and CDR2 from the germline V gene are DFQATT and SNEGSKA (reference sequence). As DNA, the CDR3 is TGCAGTGCTAGCGGGAGGAACAATGAGCCCCAGCATTTT. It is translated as CSASGRNNEPQHF.

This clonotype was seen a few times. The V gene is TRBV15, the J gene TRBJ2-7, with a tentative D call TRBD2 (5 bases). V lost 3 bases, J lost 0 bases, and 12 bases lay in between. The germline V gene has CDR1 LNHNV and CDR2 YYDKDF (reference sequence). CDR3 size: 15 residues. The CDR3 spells CATSSLAGNSYEQYF. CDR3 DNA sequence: TGTGCCACCAGCAGCCTCGCCGGGAACTCCTACGAGCAGTACTTC.

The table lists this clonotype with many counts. CDR3 nucleotides: TGTGCCAGCAGCTTAGACCGGGGGACAGCCTTCACCGGGGAGCTGTTTTTT. Translation gives CASSLDRGTAFTGELFF. The chain couples TRBV7-8 to TRBJ2-2, with a weak D call TRBD1 (7 bases). Trimming cost V 1 base and J 4 bases, with 16 bases left between them. The germline gives CDR1 SGHVS, CDR2 FQNEAQ. The CDR3 sequence is 17 residues long.

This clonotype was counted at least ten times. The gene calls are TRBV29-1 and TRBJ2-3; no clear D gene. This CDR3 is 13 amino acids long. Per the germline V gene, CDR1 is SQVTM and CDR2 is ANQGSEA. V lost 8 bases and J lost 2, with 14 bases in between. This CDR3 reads CSSVDSFTDTQYF. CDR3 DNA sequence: TGCAGCAGCGTTGATAGCTTCACAGATACGCAGTATTTT.

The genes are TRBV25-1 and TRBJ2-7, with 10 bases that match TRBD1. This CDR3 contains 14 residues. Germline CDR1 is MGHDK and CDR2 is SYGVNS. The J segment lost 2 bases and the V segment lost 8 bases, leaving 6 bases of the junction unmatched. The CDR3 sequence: CASVPGQGTYEQYF. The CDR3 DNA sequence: TGTGCCAGCGTCCCGGGACAGGGGACCTACGAGCAGTACTTC.

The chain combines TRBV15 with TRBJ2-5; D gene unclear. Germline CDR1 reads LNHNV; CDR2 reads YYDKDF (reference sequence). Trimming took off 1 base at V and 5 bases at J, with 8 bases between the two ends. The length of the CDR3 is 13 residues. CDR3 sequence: CATSRGDGETQYF. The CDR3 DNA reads TGTGCCACCAGCAGAGGGGATGGGGAGACCCAGTACTTC.

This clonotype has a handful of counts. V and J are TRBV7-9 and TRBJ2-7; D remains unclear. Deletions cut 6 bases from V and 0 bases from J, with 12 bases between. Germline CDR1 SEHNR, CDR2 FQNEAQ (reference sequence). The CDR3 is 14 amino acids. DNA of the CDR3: TGTGCCAGCAGTCTTGACCAGAGCTCCTACGAGCAGTACTTC. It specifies CASSLDQSSYEQYF. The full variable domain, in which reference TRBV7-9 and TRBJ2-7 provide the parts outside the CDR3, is DTGVSQNPRHKITKRGQNVTFRCDPISEHNRLYWYRQTLGQGPEFLTYFQNEAQLEKSRLLSDRFSAERPKGSFSTLEIQRTEQGDSAMYLCASSLDQSSYEQYFGPGTRLTVT.

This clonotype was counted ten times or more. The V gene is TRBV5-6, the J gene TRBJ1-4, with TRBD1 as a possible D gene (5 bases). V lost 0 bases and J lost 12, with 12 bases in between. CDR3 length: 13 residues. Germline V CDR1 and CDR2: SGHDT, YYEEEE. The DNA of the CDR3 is TGTGCCAGCAGCTTGGGTTGGGCCAGGGAACTGTTTTTT. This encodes CASSLGWARELFF.

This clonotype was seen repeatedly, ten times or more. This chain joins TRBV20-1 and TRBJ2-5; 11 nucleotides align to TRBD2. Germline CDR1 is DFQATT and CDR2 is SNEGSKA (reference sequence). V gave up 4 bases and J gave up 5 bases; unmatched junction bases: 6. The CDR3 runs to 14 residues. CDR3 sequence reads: CSAKLAGGGETQYF. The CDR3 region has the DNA TGCAGTGCTAAGCTAGCGGGAGGTGGCGAGACCCAGTACTTC.

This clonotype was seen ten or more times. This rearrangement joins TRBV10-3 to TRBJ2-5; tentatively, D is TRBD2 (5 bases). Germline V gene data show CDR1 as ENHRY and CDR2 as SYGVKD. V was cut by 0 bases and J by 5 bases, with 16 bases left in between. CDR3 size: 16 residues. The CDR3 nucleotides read TGTGCCATCAGTGAGTCCGCGACTACCGGCGGGGAGACCCAGTACTTC. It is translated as CAISESATTGGETQYF.

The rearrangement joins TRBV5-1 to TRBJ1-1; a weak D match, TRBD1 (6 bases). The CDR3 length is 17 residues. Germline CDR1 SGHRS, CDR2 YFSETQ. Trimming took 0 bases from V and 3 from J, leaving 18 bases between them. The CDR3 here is CASSLEQGYEQYTEAFF. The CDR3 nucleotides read TGCGCCAGCAGCTTGGAACAGGGCTACGAGCAGTACACTGAAGCTTTCTTT.

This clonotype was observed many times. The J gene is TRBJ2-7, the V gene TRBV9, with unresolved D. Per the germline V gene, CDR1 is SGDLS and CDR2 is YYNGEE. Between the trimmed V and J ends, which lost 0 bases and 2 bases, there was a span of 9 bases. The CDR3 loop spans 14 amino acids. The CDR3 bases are TGTGCCAGCAGCGTAGAACTAACACCCTACGAGCAGTACTTC. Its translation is CASSVELTPYEQYF.

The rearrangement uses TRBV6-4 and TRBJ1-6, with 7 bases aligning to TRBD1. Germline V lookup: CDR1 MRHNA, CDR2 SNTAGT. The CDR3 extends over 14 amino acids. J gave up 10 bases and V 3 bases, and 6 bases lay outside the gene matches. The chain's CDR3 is CASSEEGAGSPLHF. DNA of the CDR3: TGTGCCAGCAGTGAAGAGGGGGCGGGCTCACCCCTCCACTTT.

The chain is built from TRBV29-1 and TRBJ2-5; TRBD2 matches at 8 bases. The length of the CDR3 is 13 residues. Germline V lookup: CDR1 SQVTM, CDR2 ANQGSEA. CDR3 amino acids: CSGQAGVEETQYF. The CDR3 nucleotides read TGCAGTGGCCAAGCGGGAGTGGAAGAGACCCAGTACTTC.

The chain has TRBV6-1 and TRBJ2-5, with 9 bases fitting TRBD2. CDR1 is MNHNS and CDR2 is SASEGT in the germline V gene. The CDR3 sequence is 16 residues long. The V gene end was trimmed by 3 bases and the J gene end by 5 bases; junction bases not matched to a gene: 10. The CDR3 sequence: CASSEESAGGRETQYF. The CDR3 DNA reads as TGTGCCAGCAGTGAGGAAAGCGCGGGAGGGCGCGAGACCCAGTACTTC.

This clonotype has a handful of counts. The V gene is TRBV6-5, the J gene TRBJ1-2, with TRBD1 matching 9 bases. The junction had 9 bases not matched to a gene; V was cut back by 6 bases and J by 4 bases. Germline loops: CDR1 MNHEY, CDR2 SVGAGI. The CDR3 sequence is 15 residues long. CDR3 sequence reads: CASRRITGGRYGYTF. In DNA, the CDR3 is TGTGCCAGCAGGCGGATAACAGGGGGCCGCTATGGCTACACCTTC.

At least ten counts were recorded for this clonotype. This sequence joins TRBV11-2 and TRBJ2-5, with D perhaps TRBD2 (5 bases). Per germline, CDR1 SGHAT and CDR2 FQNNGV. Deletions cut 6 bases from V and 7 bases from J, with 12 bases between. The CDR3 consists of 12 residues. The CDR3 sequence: CASSFLEGTQYF. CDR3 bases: TGTGCCAGCAGTTTTCTCGAGGGGACCCAGTACTTC.

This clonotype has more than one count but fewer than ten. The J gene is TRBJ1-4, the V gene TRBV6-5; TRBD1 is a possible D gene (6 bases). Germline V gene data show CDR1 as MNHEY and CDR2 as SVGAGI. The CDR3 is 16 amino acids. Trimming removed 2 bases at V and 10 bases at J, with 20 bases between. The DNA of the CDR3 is TGTGCCAGCAGTTACCTTGGACAGAACACTGCGAGAAAACTGTTTTTT. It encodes CASSYLGQNTARKLFF.

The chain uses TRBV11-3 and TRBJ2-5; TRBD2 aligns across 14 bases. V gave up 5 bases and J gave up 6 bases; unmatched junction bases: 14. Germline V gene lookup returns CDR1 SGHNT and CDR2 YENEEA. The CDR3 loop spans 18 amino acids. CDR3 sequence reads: CASSQPPGLAGDVKTQYF. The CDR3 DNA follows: TGTGCCAGCAGCCAACCTCCGGGACTAGCGGGAGATGTAAAGACCCAGTACTTC.

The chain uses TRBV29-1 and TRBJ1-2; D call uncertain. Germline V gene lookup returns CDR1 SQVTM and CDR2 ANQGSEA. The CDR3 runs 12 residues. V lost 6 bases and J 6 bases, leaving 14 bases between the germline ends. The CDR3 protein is CSVSPRVHGYTF. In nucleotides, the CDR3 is TGCAGCGTCTCCCCCCGGGTCCATGGCTACACCTTC.

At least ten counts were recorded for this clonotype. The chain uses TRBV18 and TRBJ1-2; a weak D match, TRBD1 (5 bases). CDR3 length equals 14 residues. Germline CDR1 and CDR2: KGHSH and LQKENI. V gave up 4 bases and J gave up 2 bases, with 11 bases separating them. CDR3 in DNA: TGTGCCAGCTCACAGACAGAAAACAACTATGGCTACACCTTC. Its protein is CASSQTENNYGYTF.